These 20 T cell receptor beta chains originate from one sample sequenced in a study of T cells in narcolepsy. Method: immunoSEQ multiplex PCR; TCRdb's copy keeps in-frame clones and lacks some. Among tens of thousands of clones listed, around 85% were seen once. Material for sequencing was memory (CD45RA-) CD4+ T cells from blood. Receptors were obtained from a human donor in good health.

The chain joins TRBV19 to TRBJ1-6; 7 bases are shared with TRBD1. Per germline, CDR1 LNHDA and CDR2 SQIVND (reference sequence). CDR3 length equals 16 residues. Losses at the gene ends were 7 bases for V and 0 bases for J; bases not matched to a gene: 6. The CDR3 region has the DNA TGTGCCAGTAAAGGGACAGCCAGCTCCTATAATTCACCCCTCCACTTT. Translated: CASKGTASSYNSPLHF.

The chain has TRBV6-1 and TRBJ2-7, with 8 bases lining up with TRBD2. This CDR3 is built from 15 residues. V lost 7 bases and J lost 0; bases outside the gene matches: 8. Germline V gene sequence: CDR1 MNHNS, CDR2 SASEGT. CDR3 sequence (DNA): TGTGCCAGCATCCCCCAGGGACTAGTCTCCTACGAGCAGTACTTC. It codes for CASIPQGLVSYEQYF.

J is TRBJ2-7 and V is TRBV5-5; D is unresolved. CDR3 length equals 11 residues. V lost 4 bases and J lost 4, with 6 bases in between. In germline, CDR1 is SGHKS, CDR2 YYEKEE (reference sequence). The CDR3 sequence is CASSLRYEQYF. For the CDR3, the DNA is TGTGCCAGCAGCCTACGGTACGAGCAGTACTTC.

This clone was recorded only once. The rearrangement joins TRBV15 to TRBJ1-1; D remains unclear. The V end was cut by 0 bases, the J end by 1 base, with 9 bases between. CDR1 LNHNV and CDR2 YYDKDF come from the germline V gene (reference sequence). The CDR3 loop spans 15 amino acids. In DNA, the CDR3 is TGTGCCACCAGCAGAGATTTCCTCCAGAACACTGAAGCTTTCTTT. Encoded protein: CATSRDFLQNTEAFF.

This clone was found once. The V gene is TRBV6-5, the J gene TRBJ1-2; D uncertain. Looked up from germline, CDR1 is MNHEY and CDR2 is SVGAGI. This CDR3 spans 15 amino acids. With 2 bases removed from V and 0 bases from J, the gap between germline ends came to 10 bases. The CDR3 here is CASSYAPLTNYGYTF. Here the CDR3 DNA reads TGTGCCAGCAGTTACGCGCCGTTGACTAACTATGGCTACACCTTC.

This clone was observed a single time. The chain couples TRBV6-5 to TRBJ2-2; no reliable D call. The CDR3 is 14 residues long. CDR1 and CDR2 (germline): MNHEY, SVGAGI. V was cut by 4 bases and J by 4 bases, with 10 bases left in between. The CDR3 DNA is TGTGCCAGCAGTTTCGCGAGAGCCACCGGGGAGCTGTTTTTT. Translated, it gives CASSFARATGELFF.

The V gene is TRBV29-1, the J gene TRBJ2-1; TRBD2 matches 14 bases. CDR3 size: 20 residues. Germline-derived CDR1 and CDR2 are SQVTM and ANQGSEA. The V segment lost 0 bases and the J segment 2 bases; nucleotides outside the gene matches: 12. The CDR3 nucleotides are TGCAGCGTTGAAGATCGATTCGGACTAGCGGGAGGACTTACCTACAATGAGCAGTTCTTC. The encoded protein is CSVEDRFGLAGGLTYNEQFF.

The gene calls are TRBV7-6 and TRBJ2-7; D remains unclear. V dropped 5 bases and J dropped 2 bases, with 7 bases sitting between them. CDR1 SGHVS and CDR2 FNYEAQ come from the germline V gene. This CDR3 is 12 amino acids long. The DNA for the CDR3 is TGTGCCAGCAGCCTCAACACCTACGAGCAGTACTTC. It specifies CASSLNTYEQYF. Using reference TRBV7-6 and TRBJ2-7 for the parts outside the CDR3, the full variable domain is GAGVSQSPRYKVTKRGQDVALRCDPISGHVSLYWYRQALGQGPEFLTYFNYEAQQDKSGLPNDRFSAERPEGSISTLTIQRTEQRDSAMYRCASSLNTYEQYFGPGTRLTVT.

The chain links TRBV19 to TRBJ2-7, with D uncertain. The germline V and J ends were trimmed by 3 bases and 0 bases, with 15 bases remaining between them. Germline CDR1 and CDR2: LNHDA and SQIVND (reference sequence). The CDR3 covers 16 residues. The CDR3 protein is CASSIGRRTSSYEQYF. The CDR3 DNA reads as TGTGCCAGTAGTATTGGGCGACGAACTTCCTCCTACGAGCAGTACTTC.

The V and J genes are TRBV6-5 and TRBJ2-7, with a tentative D call TRBD2 (5 bases). Per germline, CDR1 MNHEY and CDR2 SVGAGI. Deletions cut 6 bases from V and 0 bases from J, with 9 bases between. The CDR3 consists of 13 residues. The chain's CDR3 is CASRRRDSYEQYF. In nucleotides, the CDR3 is TGTGCCAGCAGGAGACGGGACTCCTACGAGCAGTACTTC.

The chain joins TRBV11-2 to TRBJ2-7, with 8 bases lining up with TRBD2. The CDR3 totals 16 residues. CDR1 and CDR2 from the germline V gene are SGHAT and FQNNGV. J lost 0 bases, V lost 8 bases, and 12 bases had no gene match. CDR3: CASRSRAGGNSYEQYF. CDR3 sequence (DNA): TGTGCCAGCCGCAGTAGGGCGGGAGGTAACTCCTACGAGCAGTACTTC.

This clone showed up just a few times. The chain uses TRBV19 and TRBJ2-7; TRBD2 matches 11 bases. V trimming: 7 bases; J trimming: 5 bases; junction bases outside the gene matches: 7. From germline, CDR1 is LNHDA and CDR2 SQIVND (reference sequence). The CDR3 contains 14 residues. CDR3 protein: CASTTSGSFNEQYF. In nucleotides, the CDR3 is TGTGCCAGTACCACTAGCGGGAGCTTCAACGAGCAGTACTTC.

V gene TRBV5-1 combines with J gene TRBJ2-1; TRBD2 matches 9 bases. CDR3 length: 15 amino acids. J gave up 5 bases and V 0 bases, and 3 bases lay outside the gene matches. Germline loops: CDR1 SGHRS, CDR2 YFSETQ. CDR3 sequence (DNA): TGCGCCAGCAGCTTGGGCGGGAGGGGGAACAATGAGCAGTTCTTC. Protein product: CASSLGGRGNNEQFF.

The chain is built from TRBV19 and TRBJ2-5; 12 bases are shared with TRBD2. The V gene end was trimmed by 9 bases and the J gene end by 4 bases; junction bases not matched to a gene: 18. The CDR3 spans 18 residues. Germline CDR1 is LNHDA and CDR2 is SQIVND (reference sequence). The CDR3 protein is CASTPVGRLAGAPETQYF. In DNA, the CDR3 is TGTGCCAGCACCCCCGTGGGACGACTAGCGGGAGCCCCAGAGACCCAGTACTTC.

This chain joins TRBV4-3 and TRBJ2-1; 7 bases fit TRBD1. CDR3 length: 13 amino acids. Germline V gene sequence: CDR1 LGHNA, CDR2 YSLEER. Losses at the gene ends were 1 base for V and 10 bases for J; bases not matched to a gene: 4. CDR3 DNA sequence: TGCGCCAGCAGCCAAGTGGTAGGGGGCGAGCAGTTCTTC. This translates into CASSQVVGGEQFF.

V gene TRBV14 combines with J gene TRBJ2-1; D gene uncertain. The CDR3 is 14 residues long. Trimming cost V 3 bases and J 13 bases, with 19 bases left between them. From germline, CDR1 is SGHDN and CDR2 FVKESK. For the CDR3, the DNA is TGTGCCAGCAGCCAGCAGAGTGGGAACCCGAAACAGTTCTTC. This codes for CASSQQSGNPKQFF.

The chain carries TRBV5-1 and TRBJ1-1, with D possibly matching TRBD1 (6 bases). There are 16 residues in the CDR3. The V end was cut by 4 bases, the J end by 0 bases, with 16 bases between. CDR1 is SGHRS and CDR2 is YFSETQ in the germline V gene. CDR3 residues: CASSPDPGTLNTEAFF. The CDR3, as DNA: TGCGCCAGCAGCCCGGACCCCGGGACACTGAACACTGAAGCTTTCTTT. Looking up the rest from reference TRBV5-1 and TRBJ1-1 gives the full variable domain: KAGVTQTPRYLIKTRGQQVTLSCSPISGHRSVSWYQQTPGQGLQFLFEYFSETQRNKGNFPGRFSGRQFSNSRSEMNVSTLELGDSALYLCASSPDPGTLNTEAFFGQGTRLTVV.

The chain joins TRBV7-2 to TRBJ1-2, with TRBD1 matching over 8 bases. Germline V CDR1 and CDR2: SGHTA, FQGNSA. J gave up 3 bases and V 5 bases, and 5 bases lay outside the gene matches. The CDR3 extends over 14 amino acids. The CDR3 here is CASSPGGGDYGYTF. CDR3 nucleotides: TGTGCCAGCAGCCCAGGGGGCGGTGACTATGGCTACACCTTC.

This clone appeared a single time. This chain joins TRBV10-3 and TRBJ1-2, with a tentative D call TRBD1 (5 bases). The CDR3 extends over 15 amino acids. Germline CDR1 reads ENHRY; CDR2 reads SYGVKD. Trimming pared 0 bases from V and 4 bases from J, leaving 12 bases between. The CDR3: CAISESTQGTYGYTF. CDR3 DNA sequence: TGTGCCATCAGTGAGTCGACTCAGGGTACCTATGGCTACACCTTC.

The chain joins TRBV29-1 to TRBJ2-1, with TRBD1 as a possible D gene (5 bases). V lost 4 bases, J lost 9 bases, and 16 bases lay in between. CDR3 size: 13 residues. Germline V gene data show CDR1 as SQVTM and CDR2 as ANQGSEA. CDR3 in amino acids: CSVGLGVRSEQFF. CDR3 in DNA: TGCAGCGTTGGTCTAGGGGTGAGGAGTGAGCAGTTCTTC.